The rows below give T cell receptor beta chains drawn from one sample of a study of blood T cell repertoires in COVID-19. The assay was immunoSEQ multiplex PCR, and TCRdb's table has in-frame clones only and misses some. Among about 330,000 clones listed, approximately 87% were seen once. Sequencing was carried out using PBMCs or T cells enriched from blood (not recorded which). These receptors were obtained from a woman aged 25 to 45 who had recovered from COVID-19. The CDR3 runs from the conserved cysteine through the conserved F or W. The D gene is left open where the match is weak. The listing skips clone size in some rows; elsewhere it reads once, few, many or a size class.

clone_size d_call j_call v_call cdr3_aa cdr3_nt
- - TRBJ1-1 TRBV30 CAWNRATEAFF TGTGCCTGGAACAGGGCCACTGAAGCTTTCTTT
- - TRBJ1-2 TRBV9 CASSVGRGDGYTF TGTGCCAGCAGCGTAGGGCGGGGAGACGGCTACACCTTC
- - TRBJ1-2 TRBV7-2 CASTTPLQGKRNYGYTF TGTGCCAGCACCACGCCTTTACAGGGTAAACGGAACTATGGCTACACCTTC
- TRBD1 TRBJ2-5 TRBV5-1 CASSHFQGDRVGETQYF TGCGCCAGCAGCCATTTCCAGGGGGATAGGGTTGGGGAGACCCAGTACTTC
- TRBD1 TRBJ1-1 TRBV2 CASTRGQGAAEAFF TGTGCCAGCACTCGAGGACAGGGGGCAGCTGAAGCTTTCTTT
- TRBD1 TRBJ1-2 TRBV6-5 CASKGAAGYTF TGTGCCAGCAAGGGGGCGGCTGGCTACACCTTC
- TRBD2 TRBJ2-7 TRBV2 CASSERRGEPYEQYF TGTGCCAGCAGTGAAAGGCGGGGGGAACCCTACGAGCAGTACTTC
- TRBD2 TRBJ2-7 TRBV9 CASSPRLAGYEQYF TGTGCCAGCAGCCCCCGCCTAGCGGGGTACGAGCAGTACTTC
few TRBD1 TRBJ2-7 TRBV7-9 CASSPDRVGEQYF TGTGCCAGCAGCCCGGACAGGGTGGGCGAGCAGTACTTC
- TRBD1 TRBJ1-2 TRBV20-1 CSVTGAEGYTF TGCAGTGTTACAGGGGCGGAGGGCTACACCTTC
- TRBD2 TRBJ2-1 TRBV7-2 CASSWRIGSGGDNEQFF TGTGCCAGCAGCTGGCGGATAGGGAGCGGGGGGGACAATGAGCAGTTCTTC
- TRBD1 TRBJ2-3 TRBV29-1 CSVGPQGAFTDTQYF TGCAGCGTCGGCCCTCAGGGGGCGTTCACAGATACGCAGTATTTT
few TRBD1 TRBJ2-7 TRBV7-8 CASSQPGQGNEQYF TGTGCCAGCAGCCAACCGGGACAGGGGAACGAGCAGTACTTC
- TRBD2 TRBJ2-5 TRBV7-9 CASRLLAGNQETQYF TGTGCCAGCAGGCTACTAGCGGGGAACCAAGAGACCCAGTACTTC
once - TRBJ1-3 TRBV19 CASSGGTPGNTIYF TGTGCCAGTAGTGGAGGGACGCCGGGAAACACCATATATTTT
- TRBD1 TRBJ2-1 TRBV5-4 CASSLEGGKWSNEQFF TGTGCCAGCAGCTTGGAAGGGGGCAAATGGTCCAATGAGCAGTTCTTC
- TRBD2 TRBJ2-1 TRBV7-2 CASSKETSGGYNEQFF TGTGCCAGCAGCAAGGAGACTAGCGGGGGATACAATGAGCAGTTCTTC
few TRBD2 TRBJ2-1 TRBV7-2 CASSLGKRGGRNEQFF TGTGCCAGCAGCTTAGGGAAGCGGGGGGGCCGCAATGAGCAGTTCTTC
few TRBD2 TRBJ2-3 TRBV2 CASSGSGDYTDTQYF TGTGCCAGCAGTGGGAGCGGGGACTACACAGATACGCAGTATTTT
- - TRBJ2-7 TRBV27 CASKPLQPTPPEQYF TGTGCCAGCAAACCCCTACAGCCAACCCCGCCGGAGCAGTACTTC
- - TRBJ2-7 TRBV11-2 CASSLVKGGAYMAYF TGTGCCAGCAGCTTAGTGAAAGGGGGGGCCTACATGGCGTACTTC
- - TRBJ1-4 TRBV10-3 CAIGPGGATNEKLFF TGTGCCATCGGGCCTGGAGGTGCAACTAATGAAAAACTGTTTTTT
- TRBD2 TRBJ2-3 TRBV5-1 CASSLGAASGGGNTQYF TGCGCCAGCAGCTTGGGGGCGGCTAGCGGGGGTGGAAATACGCAGTATTTT
- - TRBJ2-1 TRBV19 CASSIERGLRVNEQFF TGTGCCAGTAGTATAGAAAGGGGCCTCCGCGTCAATGAGCAGTTCTTC